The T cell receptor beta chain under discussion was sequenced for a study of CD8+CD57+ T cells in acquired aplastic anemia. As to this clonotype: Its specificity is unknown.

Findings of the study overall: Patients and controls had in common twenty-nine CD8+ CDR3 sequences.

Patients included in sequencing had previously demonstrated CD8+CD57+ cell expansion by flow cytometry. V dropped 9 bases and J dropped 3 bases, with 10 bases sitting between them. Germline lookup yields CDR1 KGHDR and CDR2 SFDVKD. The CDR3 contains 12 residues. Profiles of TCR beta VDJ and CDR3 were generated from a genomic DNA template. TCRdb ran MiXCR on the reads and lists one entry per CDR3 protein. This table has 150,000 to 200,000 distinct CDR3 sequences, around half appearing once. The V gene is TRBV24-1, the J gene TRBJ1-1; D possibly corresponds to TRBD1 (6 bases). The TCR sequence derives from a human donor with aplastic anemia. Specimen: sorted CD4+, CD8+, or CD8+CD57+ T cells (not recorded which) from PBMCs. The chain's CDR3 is CATRGQYTEAFF. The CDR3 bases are TGTGCCACCCGCGGACAGTACACTGAAGCTTTCTTT.